Shown below are 2 T cell receptor beta chains from a single sample sequenced in a study of identical twins. One entry per CDR3 protein, called by TCRdb with MiXCR from the 5' RACE reads. The table lists about 790,000 distinct CDR3 sequences, about 18% of them singletons. The same data also went into a second study, on T cells expressing NK-cell markers.

The sequenced sample was PBMCs. These receptors came from a young woman in good health.

This sequence joins TRBV29-1 and TRBJ2-1, with 8 bases aligning to TRBD2. Germline-derived CDR1 and CDR2 are SQVTM and ANQGSEA. CDR3 length equals 13 residues. With 3 bases clipped from V and 10 bases from J, the junction kept 8 bases outside the gene matches. CDR3 region: CSVDAGGAGEQFF. CDR3 bases: TGCAGCGTTGATGCCGGGGGGGCCGGGGAGCAGTTCTTC.

J is TRBJ1-3 and V is TRBV10-3, with no clear D. The V end was cut by 4 bases, the J end by 0 bases, with 22 bases between. The germline CDR1 and CDR2 sequences are ENHRY and SYGVKD. The CDR3 runs 19 residues. CDR3 DNA sequence: TGTGCCATCAGTGGATCACAGCCTTTGTCTTATTCCTCTGGAAACACCATATATTTT. Its protein product is CAISGSQPLSYSSGNTIYF.